The next 4 T cell receptor beta chains were all read from a single sample in a study of T cell changes during pregnancy in multiple sclerosis. Sequencing was performed with immunoSEQ multiplex PCR; in TCRdb, only in-frame clones are kept and a portion is missing. The sample carries some 40,000 clones, 90% to 95% recorded once. The sequencing here drew on CD4+ T cells from peripheral blood mononuclear cells, taken in the third trimester of pregnancy. Receptors originate from a female donor with multiple sclerosis, enrolled in a pregnancy study.

The J gene is TRBJ1-5, the V gene TRBV5-6, with 9 bases that match TRBD1. Germline loops: CDR1 SGHDT, CDR2 YYEEEE. The CDR3 totals 15 residues. V trimming: 1 base; J trimming: 5 bases; junction bases outside the gene matches: 4. The DNA for the CDR3 is TGTGCCAGCAGCTTGAAGGGACAGGGTCATCAGCCCCAGCATTTT. Its protein is CASSLKGQGHQPQHF.

The chain joins TRBV7-9 to TRBJ2-7; 11 bases line up with TRBD2. From germline, CDR1 is SEHNR and CDR2 FQNEAQ (reference sequence). With 3 bases clipped from V and 7 bases from J, the junction kept 5 bases outside the gene matches. The CDR3 sequence is 14 residues long. CDR3 nucleotides: TGTGCCAGCAGCTTCCTAGCGGGAGGTGGTGAGCAGTACTTC. Protein sequence: CASSFLAGGGEQYF.

This clone was recorded a few times. V is TRBV5-1 and J is TRBJ1-2; TRBD1 aligns across 7 bases. The CDR3 is 14 amino acids. V gave up 4 bases and J gave up 4 bases; unmatched junction bases: 7. The germline V gene has CDR1 SGHRS and CDR2 YFSETQ. The CDR3 is CASSPGQESYGYTF. CDR3 sequence (DNA): TGCGCCAGCAGCCCCGGACAGGAGTCCTATGGCTACACCTTC.

This chain uses TRBV4-1 with TRBJ1-6; 9 nucleotides align to TRBD1. V was clipped by 0 bases and J by 7 bases; unmatched bases: 10. The CDR3 loop spans 18 amino acids. Germline-derived CDR1 and CDR2 are MGHRA and YSYEKL. The CDR3 reads CASSQEVYAQGANSPLHF. The CDR3 nucleotides read TGCGCCAGCAGCCAAGAGGTCTACGCACAGGGGGCAAATTCACCCCTCCACTTT.